The source of this TCR beta chain is a study of shared clonotypes between healthy human individuals. The study's findings and limits: Naive subsets, compared against memory subsets, generally had larger estimated richness values.

This clone has a single count. Its antigen remains unknown. Trimming removed 5 bases at V and 5 bases at J, with 16 bases between. The CDR3 loop spans 15 amino acids. Germline values: CDR1 MNHEY, CDR2 SVGAGI. Sequencing used immunoSEQ multiplex PCR; TCRdb keeps in-frame clones, though not all of them. The sample has 950,000 to 1,100,000 clones; around three quarters are singletons. The specimen sequenced was memory CD4+ T cells from PBMCs. This sample's subset: CD45RA-negative fraction. The chain recombines TRBV6-5 with TRBJ1-5, with D unclear. The clonotype was recovered from a man between 18 and 29 years old in good health. Some clones in this sample may be carry-over from other donors' samples. DNA for the CDR3: TGTGCCAGCAGTCCCCAGCCCCAGGTGCATCAGCCCCAGCATTTT. Translation: CASSPQPQVHQPQHF.